This TCR beta chain was captured in a study of cytomegalovirus exposure and HLA in healthy donors. The table came from immunoSEQ multiplex PCR; TCRdb's copy has only in-frame clones and leaves some out. The top ten clones hold under 9% of a sample with approximately 140,000 clones, approximately 86% of them seen once. This CDR3 is 14 amino acids long. V lost 3 bases, J lost 7 bases, and 6 bases stayed unmatched. Per the germline V gene, CDR1 is MNHNS and CDR2 is SASEGT. The TCR originated in a man in his late teens or twenties in good health and CMV-seropositive. The rearrangement uses TRBV6-1 and TRBJ2-5; TRBD1 matches 9 bases. Sequencing used PBMCs. The CDR3 DNA reads as TGTGCCAGCAGTGAGGGACAGGGTGTTGGGACCCAGTACTTC. Its protein product is CASSEGQGVGTQYF.